This T cell receptor (beta chain) was obtained from a study of long-term antiretroviral therapy in people with HIV. The CDR3 loop spans 16 amino acids. Germline loops: CDR1 SGHVS, CDR2 FQNEAQ. Trimming cost V 7 bases and J 9 bases, with 25 bases left between them. Runs used v3.0 of the immunoSEQ assay and were done at survey level. Measured with immunoSEQ multiplex PCR; TCRdb has only the in-frame clones, and not every one. The repertoire consists of under 40,000 clones, with 70% to 90% occurring once and the leading ten covering about 4.8%. This clone has just one count. The antigen remains unidentified. Notes on the study in general: Narrower CDR3 length ranges marked HIV repertoires relative to controls.

The rearrangement joins TRBV7-8 to TRBJ2-1; tentative D call: TRBD2 (5 bases). The sequences come from unsorted PBMCs, collected just over 2.7 years before starting antiretroviral therapy. This receptor was obtained from a woman aged 30 to 39 with HIV. CDR3 residues: CASNPPGNSGEGEQFF. The CDR3 DNA reads TGTGCCAGCAACCCACCGGGGAATTCTGGCGAGGGTGAGCAGTTCTTC.